This T cell receptor (beta chain) comes out of a study of T-cell memory formation after mild COVID-19. V shed 5 bases and J shed 7 bases, with 15 bases lying between them. Germline-derived CDR1 and CDR2 are SEHNR and FQNEAQ (reference sequence). This CDR3 has 14 amino acids. After 5'RACE with constant-segment primers, TCR alpha and TCR beta cDNA libraries carrying sample barcodes and UMIs were obtained. TCRdb re-derived calls from the 5' RACE reads in MiXCR, one entry per CDR3 protein. The table lists 300,000 or so distinct CDR3 sequences, roughly 15% of them singletons. This clonotype came up a few times.

The source material was PBMCs or a T cell subset sorted from them (not recorded which). The source of this sequence is a man aged 18-30 years who had mild COVID-19 (a few samples of this study predate the infection). Cell type and time point are not known. V gene TRBV7-9 combines with J gene TRBJ1-5; no clear D. In DNA form, the CDR3 reads TGTGCCAGCAGCCCCGCCGCAGTAGGGCAGCCCCAGCATTTT. Encoded protein: CASSPAAVGQPQHF.